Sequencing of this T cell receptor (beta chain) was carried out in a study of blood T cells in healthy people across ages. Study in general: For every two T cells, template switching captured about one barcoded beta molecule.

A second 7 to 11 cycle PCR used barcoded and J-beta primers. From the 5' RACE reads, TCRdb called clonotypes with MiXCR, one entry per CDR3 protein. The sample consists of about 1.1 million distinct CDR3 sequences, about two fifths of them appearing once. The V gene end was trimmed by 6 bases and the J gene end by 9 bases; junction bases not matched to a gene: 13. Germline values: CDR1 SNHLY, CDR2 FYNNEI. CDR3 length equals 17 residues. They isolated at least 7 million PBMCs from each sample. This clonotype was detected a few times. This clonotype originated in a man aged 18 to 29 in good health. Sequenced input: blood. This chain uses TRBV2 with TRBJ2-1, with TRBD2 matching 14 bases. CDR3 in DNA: TGTGCCAGCAGACTACTCCAGACTAGCGGGGGGGCCGGTGAGCAGTTCTTC. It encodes CASRLLQTSGGAGEQFF.